This T cell receptor beta chain was sequenced for a study of CD8+CD57+ T cells in acquired aplastic anemia. Whole-study results and caveats: The study identified almost 30 CD8+ CDR3 sequences shared by patients and controls.

A remark on this clonotype: Its antigen is not known.

V was cut by 6 bases and J by 1 base, with 6 bases left in between. Germline-derived CDR1 and CDR2 are SQVTM and ANQGSEA. This CDR3 spans 11 amino acids. Genomic DNA, the template, was used for profiling of the TCR beta VDJ and CDR3. TCRdb called the reads again in MiXCR, with one record for every CDR3 protein. Of around 180,000 distinct CDR3 sequences in the sample, about three fifths were seen once. Sample: sorted CD4+, CD8+, or CD8+CD57+ T cells (not recorded which) from PBMCs. The chain links TRBV29-1 to TRBJ1-1, with D hard to call. The sequence came from a human donor in good health. The CDR3 DNA follows: TGCAGCGTCGAGGGGAACACTGAAGCTTTCTTT. This codes for CSVEGNTEAFF.